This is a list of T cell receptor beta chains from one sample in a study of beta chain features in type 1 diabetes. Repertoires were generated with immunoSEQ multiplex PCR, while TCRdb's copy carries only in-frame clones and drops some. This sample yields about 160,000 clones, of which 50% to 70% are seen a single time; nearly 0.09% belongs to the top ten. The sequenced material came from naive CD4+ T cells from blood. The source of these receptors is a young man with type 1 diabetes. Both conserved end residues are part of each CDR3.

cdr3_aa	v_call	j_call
CASSPRGGKNIQYF	TRBV4-3	TRBJ2-4
CASSSGQGRNSPLHF	TRBV11-2	TRBJ1-6
CASSRGLAYDEQFF	TRBV4-3	TRBJ2-1
CSVDADTQYF	TRBV29-1	TRBJ2-3
CAWSRGQSYEQYF	TRBV30	TRBJ2-7
CSVTGGADTEAFF	TRBV29-1	TRBJ1-1
CSVDRGGNEAFF	TRBV29-1	TRBJ1-1
CATHSGTQYF	TRBV7-9	TRBJ2-3
CSVEGGSGANVLTF	TRBV29-1	TRBJ2-6
CASSAGPGQNTEAFF	TRBV6-4	TRBJ1-1
CASSSGGSSQETQYF	TRBV28	TRBJ2-5
CASSPLWERETQYF	TRBV7-9	TRBJ2-5
CASTNQGGYTDTQYF	TRBV6-5	TRBJ2-3
CASSLARDSGANVLTF	TRBV27	TRBJ2-6
CSVLGGAGDSPLHF	TRBV29-1	TRBJ1-6
CASSQLGTGSYNEQFF	TRBV19	TRBJ2-1
CASSYFPKNTGELFF	TRBV6-5	TRBJ2-2
CASSVGVNSYGYTF	TRBV9	TRBJ1-2
CASSGTTGDTQYF	TRBV11-2	TRBJ2-3
CASSLEGGSPLHF	TRBV7-2	TRBJ1-6
CSAGTDTQYF	TRBV20-1	TRBJ2-3
CASSVAGWQIGDTQYF	TRBV9	TRBJ2-3
CASGGGYNEQFF	TRBV19	TRBJ2-1
CASSLVSIEQFF	TRBV5-1	TRBJ2-1
CASSYWAAVDQPQHF	TRBV6-6	TRBJ1-5
CASSSPTAPARNYGYTF	TRBV28	TRBJ1-2
CASSLASVGRSEQYF	TRBV7-2	TRBJ2-7
CSSVDQLNYGYTF	TRBV29-1	TRBJ1-2
CAWSRELGTGELFF	TRBV30	TRBJ2-2
CASSQDLPTANYGYTF	TRBV4-1	TRBJ1-2
CASSSPERARTDTQYF	TRBV5-4	TRBJ2-3
CASSRQETQYF	TRBV28	TRBJ2-5
CSAGTQKDTQYF	TRBV29-1	TRBJ2-3
CASSLGFAGETQYF	TRBV7-9	TRBJ2-5
CASSQPTQNNEQFF	TRBV4-1	TRBJ2-1
CASSLGEWNTEAFF	TRBV5-1	TRBJ1-1
CASSLGSSGTDTQYF	TRBV7-2	TRBJ2-3
CASSQASGTGQQYF	TRBV14	TRBJ2-7
CASSKAGTGFEETQYF	TRBV21-1	TRBJ2-5
CASSVEGTDTQYF	TRBV2	TRBJ2-3
CASRRGGTDTQYF	TRBV28	TRBJ2-3
CASSWTSGTFNEQFF	TRBV13	TRBJ2-1
CASSQVYGERAYEQYF	TRBV4-3	TRBJ2-7
CSAGQLAGNTIYF	TRBV29-1	TRBJ1-3
CSVEPARGETQYF	TRBV29-1	TRBJ2-5
CSVDGSARTDTQYF	TRBV29-1	TRBJ2-3
CATTLTSGIAPDTQYF	TRBV11-2	TRBJ2-3
CASSSFSSPLHF	TRBV28	TRBJ1-6
CAWSVSRTGGDTEAFF	TRBV30	TRBJ1-1
CASSFGTGNGETQYF	TRBV6-5	TRBJ2-5
CAWSEGTEYSETQYF	TRBV30	TRBJ2-5